This TCR beta chain was sequenced during a study of shared clonotypes between healthy human individuals. Findings of the study overall: Non-shared clonotypes displayed generation probabilities falling below those of clonotypes present in all four donors.

As to this clone: Its cognate antigen is unknown.

CD45RO negativity and positive selection for CCR7 defined naive CD8 cells, a population that excluded terminally differentiated effector memory CD45RA+ cells. This CDR3 region has 14 residues. The germline V and J ends were trimmed by 8 bases and 0 bases, with 14 bases remaining between them. CDR1 is MNHEY and CDR2 is SMNVEV in the germline V gene (reference sequence). Libraries were prepared by immunoSEQ multiplex PCR; TCRdb keeps only in-frame clonotypes and omits some of them. The sample has nearly 2 million clones; about 95% are singletons. Sample: naive CD8+ T cells sorted from blood. The sequence was collected from a man aged 18 to 30 in good health. The genes are TRBV27 and TRBJ2-7; maybe TRBD1 (6 bases). CDR3 in amino acids: CASSLGATSYEQYF. CDR3 DNA: TGTGCCAGCTCCCTGGGGGCGACCTCCTACGAGCAGTACTTC.